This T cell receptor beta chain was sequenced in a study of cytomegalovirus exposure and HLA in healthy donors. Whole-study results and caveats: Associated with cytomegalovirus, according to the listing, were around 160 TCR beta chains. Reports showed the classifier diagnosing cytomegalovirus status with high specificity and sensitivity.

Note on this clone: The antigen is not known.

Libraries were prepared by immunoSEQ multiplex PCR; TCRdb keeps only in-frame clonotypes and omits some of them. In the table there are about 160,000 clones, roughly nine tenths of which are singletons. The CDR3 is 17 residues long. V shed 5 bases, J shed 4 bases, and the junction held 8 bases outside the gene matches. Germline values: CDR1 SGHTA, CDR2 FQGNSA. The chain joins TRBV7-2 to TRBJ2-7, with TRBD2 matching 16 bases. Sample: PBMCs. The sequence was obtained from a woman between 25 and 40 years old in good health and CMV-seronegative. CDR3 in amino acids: CASSTQSGLAGGYEQYF. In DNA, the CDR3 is TGTGCCAGCAGCACCCAGTCGGGACTAGCGGGAGGGTACGAGCAGTACTTC.